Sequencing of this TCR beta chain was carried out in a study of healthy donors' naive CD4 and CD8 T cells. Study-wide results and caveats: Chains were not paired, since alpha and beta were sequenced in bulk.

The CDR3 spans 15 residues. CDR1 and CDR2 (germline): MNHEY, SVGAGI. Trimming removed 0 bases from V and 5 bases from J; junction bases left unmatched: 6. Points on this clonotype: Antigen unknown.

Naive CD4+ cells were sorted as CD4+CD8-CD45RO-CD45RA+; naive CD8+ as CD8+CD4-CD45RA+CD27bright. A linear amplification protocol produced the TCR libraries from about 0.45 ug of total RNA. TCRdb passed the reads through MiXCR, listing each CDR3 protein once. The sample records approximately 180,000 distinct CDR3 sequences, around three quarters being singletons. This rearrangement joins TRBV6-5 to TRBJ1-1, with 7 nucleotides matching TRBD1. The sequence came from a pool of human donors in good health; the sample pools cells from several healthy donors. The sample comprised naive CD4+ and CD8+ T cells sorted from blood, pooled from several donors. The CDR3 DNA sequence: TGTGCCAGCAGTTACTCAAGACAGGGACGGACTGAAGCTTTCTTT. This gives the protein CASSYSRQGRTEAFF.